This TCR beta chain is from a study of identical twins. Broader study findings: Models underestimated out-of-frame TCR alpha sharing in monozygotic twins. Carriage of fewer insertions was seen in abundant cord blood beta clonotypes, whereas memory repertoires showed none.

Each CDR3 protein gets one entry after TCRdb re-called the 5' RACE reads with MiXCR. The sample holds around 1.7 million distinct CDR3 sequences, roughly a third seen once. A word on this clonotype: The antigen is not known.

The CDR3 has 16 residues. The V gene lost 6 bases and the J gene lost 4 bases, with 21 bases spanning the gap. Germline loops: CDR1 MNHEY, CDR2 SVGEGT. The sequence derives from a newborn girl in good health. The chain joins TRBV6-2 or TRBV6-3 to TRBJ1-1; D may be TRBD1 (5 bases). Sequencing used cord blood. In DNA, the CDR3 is TGTGCCAGCAGCCCTCGGTGGGGCCCCTCAGGCACTGAAGCTTTCTTT. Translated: CASSPRWGPSGTEAFF.